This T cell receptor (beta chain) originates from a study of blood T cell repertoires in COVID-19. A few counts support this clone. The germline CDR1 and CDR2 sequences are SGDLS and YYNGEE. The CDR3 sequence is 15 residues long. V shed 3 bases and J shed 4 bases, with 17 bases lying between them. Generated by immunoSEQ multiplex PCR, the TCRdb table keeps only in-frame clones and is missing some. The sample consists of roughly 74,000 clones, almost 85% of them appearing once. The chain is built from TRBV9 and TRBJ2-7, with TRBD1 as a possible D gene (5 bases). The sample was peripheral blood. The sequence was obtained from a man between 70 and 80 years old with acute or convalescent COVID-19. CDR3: CASSAGQVLIYEQYF. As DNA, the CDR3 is TGTGCCAGCAGCGCAGGACAAGTCCTAATATACGAGCAGTACTTC.